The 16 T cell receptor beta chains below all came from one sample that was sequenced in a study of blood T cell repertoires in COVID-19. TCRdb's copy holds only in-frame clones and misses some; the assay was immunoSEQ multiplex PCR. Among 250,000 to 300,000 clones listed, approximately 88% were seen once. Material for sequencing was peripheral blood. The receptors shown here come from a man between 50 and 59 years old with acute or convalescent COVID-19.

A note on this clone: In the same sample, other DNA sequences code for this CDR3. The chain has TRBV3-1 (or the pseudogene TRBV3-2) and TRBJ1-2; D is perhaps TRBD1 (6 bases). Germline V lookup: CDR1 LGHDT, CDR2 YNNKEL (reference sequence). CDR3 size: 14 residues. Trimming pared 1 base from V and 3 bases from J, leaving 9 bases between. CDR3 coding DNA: TGTGCCAGCAGCCAAGGGGCAGGGGACTATGGCTACACCTTC. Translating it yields CASSQGAGDYGYTF.

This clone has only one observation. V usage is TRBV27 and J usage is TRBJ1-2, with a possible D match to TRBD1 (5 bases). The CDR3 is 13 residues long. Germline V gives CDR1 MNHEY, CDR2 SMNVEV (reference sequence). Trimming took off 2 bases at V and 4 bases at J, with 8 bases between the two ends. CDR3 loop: CASSLDRFYGYTF. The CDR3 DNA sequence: TGTGCCAGCAGTTTAGACAGATTCTATGGCTACACCTTC.

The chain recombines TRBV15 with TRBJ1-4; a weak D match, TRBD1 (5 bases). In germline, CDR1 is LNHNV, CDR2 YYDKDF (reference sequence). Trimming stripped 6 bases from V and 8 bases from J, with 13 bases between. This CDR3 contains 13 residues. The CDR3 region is CATRKSYREKLFF. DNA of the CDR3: TGTGCCACCAGAAAATCTTACAGGGAAAAACTGTTTTTT.

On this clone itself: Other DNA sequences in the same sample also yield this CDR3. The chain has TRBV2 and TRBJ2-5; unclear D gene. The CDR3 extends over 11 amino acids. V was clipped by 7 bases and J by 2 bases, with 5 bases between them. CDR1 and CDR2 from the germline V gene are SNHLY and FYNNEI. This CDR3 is CASTLQETQYF. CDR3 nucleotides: TGTGCCAGCACGTTGCAAGAGACCCAGTACTTC.

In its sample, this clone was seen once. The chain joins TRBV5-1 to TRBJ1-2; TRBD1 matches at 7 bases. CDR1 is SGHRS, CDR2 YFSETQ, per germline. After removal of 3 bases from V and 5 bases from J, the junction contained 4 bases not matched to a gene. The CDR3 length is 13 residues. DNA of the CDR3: TGCGCCAGCAGCTGGGACAGAAATTATGGCTACACCTTC. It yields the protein CASSWDRNYGYTF.

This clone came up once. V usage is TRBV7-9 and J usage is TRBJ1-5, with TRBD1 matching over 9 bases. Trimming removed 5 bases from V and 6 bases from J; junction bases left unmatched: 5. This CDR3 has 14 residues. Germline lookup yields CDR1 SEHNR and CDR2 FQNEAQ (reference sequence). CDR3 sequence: CASSRDREFQPQHF. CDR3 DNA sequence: TGTGCCAGCAGCCGGGACAGGGAATTTCAGCCCCAGCATTTT.

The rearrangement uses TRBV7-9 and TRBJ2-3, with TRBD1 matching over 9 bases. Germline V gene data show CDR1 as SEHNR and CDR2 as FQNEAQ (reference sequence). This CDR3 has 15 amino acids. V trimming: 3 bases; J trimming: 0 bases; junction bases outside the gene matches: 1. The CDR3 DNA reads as TGTGCCAGCAGCTTTGGACAGGGGAGCACAGATACGCAGTATTTT. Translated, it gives CASSFGQGSTDTQYF.

The CDR3 region is CASSYSGTGGNEQFF. The CDR3 DNA sequence: TGTGCCAGCAGTTACTCGGGGACAGGGGGTAATGAGCAGTTCTTC. This chain links TRBV6-5 with TRBJ2-1; 11 nucleotides agree with TRBD1. V shed 0 bases, J shed 7 bases, and the junction held 2 bases outside the gene matches. CDR1 is MNHEY and CDR2 is SVGAGI in the germline V gene. The CDR3 is made up of 15 amino acids.

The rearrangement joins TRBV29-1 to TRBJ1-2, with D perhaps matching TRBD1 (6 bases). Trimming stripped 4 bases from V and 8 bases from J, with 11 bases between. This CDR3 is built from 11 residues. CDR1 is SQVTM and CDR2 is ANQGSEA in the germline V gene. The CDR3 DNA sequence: TGCAGCGTTGGACAGGTGGACGGCTACACCTTC. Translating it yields CSVGQVDGYTF.

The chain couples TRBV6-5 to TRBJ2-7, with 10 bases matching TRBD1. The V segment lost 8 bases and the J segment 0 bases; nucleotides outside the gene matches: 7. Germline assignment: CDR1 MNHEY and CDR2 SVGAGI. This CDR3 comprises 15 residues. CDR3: CASLRRQGASYEQYF. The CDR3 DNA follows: TGTGCCAGCCTAAGGAGACAGGGGGCCTCCTACGAGCAGTACTTC.

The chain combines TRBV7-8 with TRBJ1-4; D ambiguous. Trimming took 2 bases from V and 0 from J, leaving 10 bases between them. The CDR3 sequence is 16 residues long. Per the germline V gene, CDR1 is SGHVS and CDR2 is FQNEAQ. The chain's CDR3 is CASSLSDLATNEKLFF. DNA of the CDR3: TGTGCCAGCAGCTTATCCGACTTAGCAACTAATGAAAAACTGTTTTTT.

CDR3 in DNA: TGCAGCGTTGATTTACAGGGGGGGTCGAATGGCTACACCTTC. This encodes CSVDLQGGSNGYTF. The chain recombines TRBV29-1 with TRBJ1-2; 8 nucleotides align to TRBD1. This CDR3 is 14 amino acids long. V shed 3 bases, J shed 6 bases, and the junction held 9 bases outside the gene matches. CDR1 and CDR2 (germline): SQVTM, ANQGSEA.

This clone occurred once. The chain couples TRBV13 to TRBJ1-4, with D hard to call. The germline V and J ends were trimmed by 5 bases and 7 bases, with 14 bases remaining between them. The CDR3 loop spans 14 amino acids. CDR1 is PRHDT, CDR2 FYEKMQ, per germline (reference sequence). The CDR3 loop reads CASSPDTAPEKLFF. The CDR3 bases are TGTGCCAGCAGCCCCGACACAGCACCTGAAAAACTGTTTTTT.

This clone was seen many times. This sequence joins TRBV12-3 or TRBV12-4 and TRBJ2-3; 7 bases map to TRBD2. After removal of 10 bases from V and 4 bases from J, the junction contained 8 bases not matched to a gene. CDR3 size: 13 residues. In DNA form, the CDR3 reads TGTGCCACCAGGGACTATTCCCCAGATACGCAGTATTTT. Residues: CATRDYSPDTQYF.

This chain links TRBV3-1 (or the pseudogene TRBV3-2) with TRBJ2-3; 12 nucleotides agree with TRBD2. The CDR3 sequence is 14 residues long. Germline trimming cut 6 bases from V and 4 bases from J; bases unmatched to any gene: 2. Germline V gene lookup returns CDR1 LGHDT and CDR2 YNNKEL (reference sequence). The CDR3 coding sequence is TGTGCCAGCAGGCGACTAGCGGGGGCAGATACGCAGTATTTT. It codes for CASRRLAGADTQYF.

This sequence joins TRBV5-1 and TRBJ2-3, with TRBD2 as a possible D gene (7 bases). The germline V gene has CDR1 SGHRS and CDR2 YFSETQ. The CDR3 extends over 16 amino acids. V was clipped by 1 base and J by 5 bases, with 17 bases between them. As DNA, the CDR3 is TGCGCCAGCAGCTTGAGGGGGGGCACAGGAGAAGATACGCAGTATTTT. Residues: CASSLRGGTGEDTQYF.